The 30 T cell receptor beta chains below all came from one sample that was sequenced in a study of memory CD4+ T cells and cytomegalovirus serostatus. Single viable CD3+CD4+CD8-CD45RO+ cells were sorted as the memory CD4+ T cells. Data came from immunoSEQ multiplex PCR; TCRdb stores just in-frame clones and leaves some out. This table has 35,000 to 50,000 clones, about three quarters appearing once. Sequencing was done on a sample of memory CD4+ T cells from blood. The receptor set was obtained from an adult in good health and CMV-seronegative.

V gene TRBV5-4 combines with J gene TRBJ2-1; 9 bases fit TRBD1. Unmatched junction bases numbered 3, after V lost 4 bases and J lost 4 bases. Germline V CDR1 and CDR2: SGHNT, YYREEE (reference sequence). CDR3 size: 14 residues. The CDR3 sequence is CASSPGQGYNEQFF. In nucleotides, the CDR3 is TGTGCCAGCAGCCCAGGACAGGGGTACAATGAGCAGTTCTTC. The full variable domain, in which reference TRBV5-4 and TRBJ2-1 provide the parts outside the CDR3, is ETGVTQSPTHLIKTRGQQVTLRCSSQSGHNTVSWYQQALGQGPQFIFQYYREEENGRGNFPPRFSGLQFPNYSSELNVNALELDDSALYLCASSPGQGYNEQFFGPGTRLTVL.

This chain joins TRBV20-1 and TRBJ1-1; D is undetermined. This CDR3 is 11 amino acids long. With 7 bases removed from V and 5 bases from J, the gap between germline ends came to 11 bases. The germline CDR1 and CDR2 sequences are DFQATT and SNEGSKA (reference sequence). The DNA for the CDR3 is TGCAGTGTGAGCGGGAGGACTGAAGCTTTCTTT. It translates to CSVSGRTEAFF.

This clone was seen a handful of times. The V gene is TRBV29-1, the J gene TRBJ1-2; 7 positions match TRBD1. This CDR3 contains 12 residues. Unmatched junction bases numbered 7, after V lost 8 bases and J lost 4 bases. The germline CDR1 and CDR2 sequences are SQVTM and ANQGSEA. The CDR3 DNA sequence: TGCAGCATAACACAGGGGCTCTATGGCTACACCTTC. This codes for CSITQGLYGYTF.

The chain employs TRBV4-2 and TRBJ2-4; D is uncertain. V lost 4 bases, J lost 5 bases, and 15 bases lay in between. The CDR3 runs to 15 residues. Germline CDR1 LGHNA, CDR2 YNFKEQ. As DNA, the CDR3 is TGTGCCAGCAGCCGAACCGTCGAACAAGAAAACATTCAGTACTTC. This encodes CASSRTVEQENIQYF.

This CDR3 reads CASRTGENQPQHF. The CDR3 DNA reads TGCGCCAGCAGGACAGGGGAAAATCAGCCCCAGCATTTT. The rearrangement joins TRBV10-1 to TRBJ1-5; 8 bases align to TRBD1. This CDR3 is 13 amino acids long. Germline assignment: CDR1 WNHNN and CDR2 SYGVQD (reference sequence). V trimming: 6 bases; J trimming: 4 bases; junction bases outside the gene matches: 2.

The chain combines TRBV18 with TRBJ1-6; no definite D call. CDR1 KGHSH and CDR2 LQKENI come from the germline V gene. V lost 4 bases and J lost 3, with 16 bases in between. There are 17 residues in the CDR3. CDR3 sequence reads: CASSLRNDERYNSPLHF. CDR3 DNA: TGTGCCAGCTCACTTCGTAATGATGAACGCTATAATTCACCCCTCCACTTT.

This sequence joins TRBV29-1 and TRBJ2-1; D ambiguous. The CDR3 spans 12 residues. Per germline, CDR1 SQVTM and CDR2 ANQGSEA. V was trimmed by 5 bases and J by 9 bases, leaving 14 bases between them. The CDR3 sequence: CSVLPDLFEQFF. DNA of the CDR3: TGCAGCGTTCTCCCCGATTTATTTGAGCAGTTCTTC.

The V gene is TRBV7-2, the J gene TRBJ2-1; D gene ambiguous. The CDR3 is 13 residues long. The V end lost 5 bases, the J end lost 7 bases, and 12 bases lay between the germline ends. The germline V gene has CDR1 SGHTA and CDR2 FQGNSA. The CDR3 loop reads CASSLPVGNEQFF. The CDR3 DNA sequence: TGTGCCAGCAGCCTCCCCGTCGGGAATGAGCAGTTCTTC.

The gene calls are TRBV19 and TRBJ1-1; D may be TRBD1 (5 bases). V gave up 5 bases and J gave up 4 bases, with 11 bases separating them. The CDR3 is 13 residues long. CDR1 is LNHDA and CDR2 is SQIVND in the germline V gene (reference sequence). CDR3 residues: CASSQGRGTEAFF. CDR3 DNA: TGTGCCAGTAGTCAGGGCCGGGGCACTGAAGCTTTCTTT.

The rearrangement joins TRBV6-1 to TRBJ1-1; a weak D match, TRBD1 (5 bases). The CDR3 has 16 amino acids. V was clipped by 4 bases and J by 0 bases, with 15 bases between them. The V gene's germline CDR1 is MNHNS and CDR2 SASEGT. The CDR3 is CASSATRQKLNTEAFF. CDR3 nucleotide sequence: TGTGCCAGCAGTGCTACCCGACAGAAACTGAACACTGAAGCTTTCTTT.

Only a few counts were recorded for this clone. In DNA form, the CDR3 reads TGTGCCAGCAGCCGACAAGAATTACACCAAGAGACCCAGTACTTC. This encodes CASSRQELHQETQYF. The gene calls are TRBV5-5 and TRBJ2-5; no reliable D call. Germline assignment: CDR1 SGHKS and CDR2 YYEKEE (reference sequence). V was trimmed by 4 bases and J by 0 bases, leaving 13 bases between them. The CDR3 is 15 residues long.

V is TRBV5-1 and J is TRBJ2-3, with 7 bases aligning to TRBD2. CDR1 and CDR2 from the germline V gene are SGHRS and YFSETQ. With 2 bases clipped from V and 0 bases from J, the junction kept 3 bases outside the gene matches. The CDR3 spans 15 residues. CDR3 amino acids: CASSLERGSTDTQYF. CDR3 in DNA: TGCGCCAGCAGCTTAGAGCGGGGTAGCACAGATACGCAGTATTTT.

In this sample, this clone turned up a few times. V and J are TRBV5-1 and TRBJ1-1, with D possibly being TRBD1 (5 bases). Between the trimmed V and J ends, which lost 4 bases and 3 bases, there was a span of 16 bases. Per germline, CDR1 SGHRS and CDR2 YFSETQ. The CDR3 runs to 15 residues. CDR3 sequence reads: CASSLQATGDTEAFF. In nucleotides, the CDR3 is TGCGCCAGCAGCCTACAGGCGACGGGGGACACTGAAGCTTTCTTT.

A few counts support this clone. The chain joins TRBV10-3 to TRBJ2-1; TRBD2 matches 12 bases. CDR3 length equals 14 residues. Germline V gene lookup returns CDR1 ENHRY and CDR2 SYGVKD. Trimming cost V 6 bases and J 5 bases; bases outside gene matches: 2. The CDR3 sequence: CAIRTSGGNNEQFF. The CDR3 DNA sequence: TGTGCCATCAGAACTAGCGGGGGGAACAATGAGCAGTTCTTC.

This clone turned up a few times. The rearrangement joins TRBV7-8 to TRBJ1-5, with TRBD1 identical over 8 bases. The J segment lost 8 bases and the V segment lost 1 base, leaving 10 bases of the junction unmatched. Germline-derived CDR1 and CDR2 are SGHVS and FQNEAQ. The CDR3 covers 16 residues. CDR3 loop: CASSLDRAGGWEPQHF. CDR3 nucleotide sequence: TGTGCCAGCAGCTTAGATCGGGCAGGGGGCTGGGAGCCCCAGCATTTT.

This clone has just a few counts. This sequence joins TRBV2 and TRBJ1-5, with 9 nucleotides matching TRBD1. The CDR3 has 13 residues. V trimming: 6 bases; J trimming: 4 bases; junction bases outside the gene matches: 1. The germline V gene encodes CDR1 SNHLY and CDR2 FYNNEI. This CDR3 reads CASRDRGNQPQHF. The CDR3 DNA reads as TGTGCCAGCAGGGACAGGGGAAATCAGCCCCAGCATTTT.

This clone was seen a handful of times. The chain carries TRBV6-5 and TRBJ1-5, with D unclear. Germline V lookup: CDR1 MNHEY, CDR2 SVGAGI. This CDR3 comprises 14 residues. Trimming pared 4 bases from V and 0 bases from J, leaving 7 bases between. The CDR3 is CASSSPNSNQPQHF. DNA of the CDR3: TGTGCCAGCAGTTCCCCCAATAGCAATCAGCCCCAGCATTTT.

Only a few counts were recorded for this clone. The chain joins TRBV6-4 to TRBJ1-1, with D maybe TRBD1 (5 bases). The CDR3 runs to 13 residues. The V gene lost 6 bases and the J gene lost 0 bases, with 8 bases spanning the gap. Germline loops: CDR1 MRHNA, CDR2 SNTAGT. DNA for the CDR3: TGTGCCAGCAGAAGACAGTTGAACACTGAAGCTTTCTTT. Encoded protein: CASRRQLNTEAFF.

The gene calls are TRBV15 and TRBJ1-2; D gene ambiguous. The CDR3 is 13 amino acids. Trimming removed 3 bases from V and 4 bases from J, with 9 bases in between. The germline V gene encodes CDR1 LNHNV and CDR2 YYDKDF (reference sequence). The CDR3 sequence is CATSSPQLYGYTF. CDR3 sequence (DNA): TGTGCCACCAGCAGCCCCCAGCTCTATGGCTACACCTTC.

The V gene is TRBV7-9, the J gene TRBJ2-7; 9 nucleotides match TRBD1. The CDR3 spans 16 residues. CDR1 and CDR2 (germline): SEHNR, FQNEAQ (reference sequence). V shed 1 base, J shed 5 bases, and the junction held 9 bases outside the gene matches. The CDR3 loop is CASSLDLGQGTDEQYF. As DNA, the CDR3 is TGTGCCAGCAGCTTAGACCTGGGACAGGGAACCGACGAGCAGTACTTC.

This clone was detected a few times. V usage is TRBV2 and J usage is TRBJ1-6, with 8 nucleotides matching TRBD1. CDR1 SNHLY and CDR2 FYNNEI come from the germline V gene. V lost 7 bases, J lost 0 bases, and 8 bases stayed unmatched. The CDR3 consists of 17 residues. CDR3 DNA sequence: TGTGCCAGCAAAAGGACAGGGTTTAGCTCCTATAATTCACCCCTCCACTTT. It translates to CASKRTGFSSYNSPLHF.

V and J are TRBV4-1 and TRBJ1-5; D might be TRBD1 (6 bases). Trimming took off 3 bases at V and 5 bases at J, with 17 bases between the two ends. The CDR3 totals 16 residues. Germline loops: CDR1 MGHRA, CDR2 YSYEKL. The CDR3: CASSHTRTGRYQPQHF. The CDR3, as DNA: TGCGCCAGCAGCCACACGCGTACAGGGCGATATCAGCCCCAGCATTTT.

CDR3 in amino acids: CASSPPGTTYGYTF. CDR3 coding DNA: TGCGCCAGCAGCCCCCCCGGGACAACCTATGGCTACACCTTC. The chain recombines TRBV5-1 with TRBJ1-2; D is perhaps TRBD1 (6 bases). The CDR3 has 14 amino acids. Germline V gives CDR1 SGHRS, CDR2 YFSETQ. Trimming stripped 4 bases from V and 4 bases from J, with 14 bases between.

This clone occurred once. J is TRBJ1-2 and V is TRBV29-1; TRBD1 matches at 9 bases. This CDR3 comprises 13 residues. Germline CDR1 is SQVTM and CDR2 is ANQGSEA. Losses at the gene ends were 5 bases for V and 0 bases for J; bases not matched to a gene: 1. The CDR3 DNA is TGCAGCGTTACAGGGGGCTCTAACTATGGCTACACCTTC. This encodes CSVTGGSNYGYTF.

Here the CDR3 reads CASIMEANVLTF. The CDR3 DNA reads as TGTGCCAGCATCATGGAGGCCAACGTCCTGACTTTC. The chain has TRBV2 and TRBJ2-6; D not resolved. V was pared by 7 bases and J by 6 bases, with 7 bases between. CDR1 is SNHLY, CDR2 FYNNEI, per germline. The CDR3 has 12 residues.

The chain links TRBV7-8 to TRBJ2-3; 12 bases line up with TRBD2. This CDR3 contains 17 residues. The germline V gene encodes CDR1 SGHVS and CDR2 FQNEAQ. The ends lost 3 bases at V and 7 bases at J; junction bases unmatched: 11. CDR3 nucleotide sequence: TGTGCCAGCAGCTTCCTCCTACTAGCGGGGGGAGGGAATACGCAGTATTTT. This translates into CASSFLLLAGGGNTQYF.

The CDR3 sequence: CAISESADNSPLHF. CDR3 DNA: TGTGCCATCAGTGAGTCGGCAGACAATTCACCCCTCCACTTT. V gene TRBV10-3 combines with J gene TRBJ1-6; D is uncertain. Trimming left V 0 bases short and J 7 bases short, with 7 bases between. The CDR3 extends over 14 amino acids. The germline V gene has CDR1 ENHRY and CDR2 SYGVKD.

The chain has TRBV7-8 and TRBJ2-2, with D possibly called TRBD1 or TRBD2 (5 bases each). Trimming left V 1 base short and J 4 bases short, with 16 bases between. Germline CDR1 and CDR2: SGHVS and FQNEAQ. This CDR3 has 17 amino acids. The CDR3 region is CASSLGPGRGATGELFF. CDR3 in DNA: TGTGCCAGCAGCTTAGGTCCAGGGAGAGGTGCCACCGGGGAGCTGTTTTTT.

The V call is TRBV4-2, the J call TRBJ2-2; 7 bases fit TRBD2. Germline CDR1 reads LGHNA; CDR2 reads YNFKEQ. The trim removed 4 bases at V and 2 bases at J, leaving 7 bases unmatched. The CDR3 runs 16 residues. The CDR3 coding sequence is TGTGCCAGCAGCCCCTTTGAGCGGGGAAACACCGGGGAGCTGTTTTTT. Its protein product is CASSPFERGNTGELFF.

V gene TRBV7-9 combines with J gene TRBJ1-1; 8 bases are a match to TRBD1. V shed 5 bases, J shed 1 base, and the junction held 6 bases outside the gene matches. Germline loops: CDR1 SEHNR, CDR2 FQNEAQ (reference sequence). There are 15 residues in the CDR3. CDR3 coding DNA: TGTGCCAGCAGCCAATCCGGGACAGGGAACACTGAAGCTTTCTTT. This encodes CASSQSGTGNTEAFF. Supplemented by reference TRBV7-9 and TRBJ1-1, the full variable domain reads DTGVSQNPRHKITKRGQNVTFRCDPISEHNRLYWYRQTLGQGPEFLTYFQNEAQLEKSRLLSDRFSAERPKGSFSTLEIQRTEQGDSAMYLCASSQSGTGNTEAFFGQGTRLTVV.